The rows below give T cell receptor beta chains drawn from one sample of a study of blood T cell repertoires in COVID-19. TCRdb's table, derived via immunoSEQ multiplex PCR, lists solely in-frame clones and lacks some. The sample consists of fewer than 80,000 clones, about 73% of them appearing once. The specimen was peripheral blood. These TCRs come from a man aged 60 to 69 with acute or convalescent COVID-19. Both conserved end residues are part of each CDR3. D genes are given only for firm matches. Size is stated for part of the rows, as once, few or many counts, or as a class when the clone is expanded.

>NA|TRBJ2-1|TRBD2|TRBV28
TGTGCCAGCAGTCCCCGGACTAGCGGTAAGCAGTTCTTC
CASSPRTSGKQFF
>few|TRBJ2-1|TRBD2|TRBV7-3
TGTGCCAGCAGCTTCGGACTAGCGGAGCAGTTCTTC
CASSFGLAEQFF
>NA|TRBJ1-2|TRBD1|TRBV6-4
TGTGCCAGCAGTGAATCCCCCGGGGGACAGGGAACGAATAACTATGGCTACACCTTC
CASSESPGGQGTNNYGYTF
>NA|TRBJ2-1|TRBD1|TRBV19
TGTGCCAGTAGTTATATGCGGGACAGGGGCTACAATGAGCAGTTCTTC
CASSYMRDRGYNEQFF
>NA|TRBJ2-7|NA|TRBV7-9
TGTGCCAGCAGCTTAGGTATAGTGACACGATCCTACGAGCAGTACTTC
CASSLGIVTRSYEQYF
>NA|TRBJ1-2|NA|TRBV7-9
TGTGCCGGGGGGGGGACACCCGATAACTATGGCTACACCTTC
CAGGGTPDNYGYTF
>NA|TRBJ2-3|NA|TRBV7-7
TGTGCCAGCAGCCCCGTGGGTGGCGGGACTAGCACAGATACGCAGTATTTT
CASSPVGGGTSTDTQYF
>NA|TRBJ2-7|NA|TRBV10-3
TGTGCCATCAGGGGGAGCAGCTCCTACGAGCAGTACTTC
CAIRGSSSYEQYF
>few|TRBJ1-1|TRBD1|TRBV7-9
TGTGCCAGCAGCTCGTCAGGAGGGACAGGTAGGCGCACTGAAGCTTTCTTT
CASSSSGGTGRRTEAFF
>NA|TRBJ2-1|NA|TRBV28
TGTGCCAGCAGTTCTCCCGGGGGGCAGACTTCTGAGCAGTTCTTC
CASSSPGGQTSEQFF
>NA|TRBJ2-7|TRBD1|TRBV6-5
TGTGCCAGCAGTACAGGGGGCTACGAGCAGTACTTC
CASSTGGYEQYF
>NA|TRBJ1-2|TRBD1|TRBV4-1
TGCGCCAGCAGCCTCGGGACAGGGGGCCCCTATGGCTACACCTTC
CASSLGTGGPYGYTF
>once|TRBJ1-5|NA|TRBV12-3/TRBV12-4
TGTGCCAGCAGTTTTCCGGGGCAGCCCCAGCATTTT
CASSFPGQPQHF
>NA|TRBJ1-2|NA|TRBV10-3
TGTGCCATCAGTGAGGACGGAGCCTATGGCTACACCTTC
CAISEDGAYGYTF
>NA|TRBJ2-5|NA|TRBV20-1
TGCAGTGCTAAGCTGGAGGAGACCCAGTACTTC
CSAKLEETQYF
>NA|TRBJ1-2|TRBD1|TRBV11-2
TGTGCCAGCAGCTTAGAGAGGACAGGGTTTGATGGCTACACCTTC
CASSLERTGFDGYTF
>many|TRBJ2-7|TRBD1|TRBV24-1
TGTGCCACCGCCGGGACAGAAACCCGCTACGAGCAGTACTTC
CATAGTETRYEQYF
>NA|TRBJ2-4|NA|TRBV15
TGTGCCACCAGCAGAGATGAAGGGGAGCTAGCGCTGGCCAAAAACATTCAGTACTTC
CATSRDEGELALAKNIQYF
>NA|TRBJ1-3|NA|TRBV6-6
TGTGCCAGCAGTTACTCGCAGGTCTCTGGAAACACCATATATTTT
CASSYSQVSGNTIYF
>once|TRBJ2-5|NA|TRBV11-2
TGTGCCAGCAGCCCTGACCCCAGGGAGACCCAGTACTTC
CASSPDPRETQYF
>NA|TRBJ1-6|NA|TRBV5-4
TGTGCCAGCAGCCAGATGGATTGGAGGAATTCACCCCTCCACTTT
CASSQMDWRNSPLHF
>NA|TRBJ2-6|NA|TRBV5-6
TGTGCCAGCAGCTTGTGGGGCCCTGGGGCCAACGTCCTGACTTTC
CASSLWGPGANVLTF
>few|TRBJ2-1|NA|TRBV5-1
TGCGCCAGCAGCCCTGCCAACAGGGTCTACAATGAGCAGTTCTTC
CASSPANRVYNEQFF
>NA|TRBJ2-2|TRBD2|TRBV10-3
TGTGCCATCAGAGGAAGCGGGGAGAACACCGGGGAGCTGTTTTTT
CAIRGSGENTGELFF
>NA|TRBJ2-1|NA|TRBV14
TGTGCCAGCAGCCAGTTGTCGGGAGTCAAGCCGTATGAGCAGTTCTTC
CASSQLSGVKPYEQFF
>NA|TRBJ1-2|TRBD1|TRBV18
TGTGCCAGCTCACCACAGGCCAGGGGGCGCGATGGCTACACCTTC
CASSPQARGRDGYTF
>NA|TRBJ2-3|NA|TRBV24-1
TGTGCCACCAGTGATCAGACAGATACGCAGTATTTT
CATSDQTDTQYF
>NA|TRBJ2-1|NA|TRBV5-4
TGTGCCAGCAGCTTGGGGGGGGACAATGAGCAGTTCTTC
CASSLGGDNEQFF
>NA|TRBJ2-5|NA|TRBV5-1
TGCGCCAGCAGCCTTCAGACTACTAACCAAGAGACCCAGTACTTC
CASSLQTTNQETQYF
>NA|TRBJ2-3|TRBD2|TRBV27
TGTGCCAGCAGTTTAAGGCCTAGCGGGGGCACAGATACGCAGTATTTT
CASSLRPSGGTDTQYF
>NA|TRBJ1-1|TRBD1|TRBV2
TGTGCCAGCAGTCGGGACAGGAGCACTGAAGCTTTCTTT
CASSRDRSTEAFF
>few|TRBJ2-5|TRBD2|TRBV29-1
TGCAGCGTCCCAAGGGGAGGGGTGGCAGAGACCCAGTACTTC
CSVPRGGVAETQYF
>NA|TRBJ1-1|NA|TRBV7-8
TGTGCCAGCAGCTTAGTCAGGGAATTGAACACTGAAGCTTTCTTT
CASSLVRELNTEAFF